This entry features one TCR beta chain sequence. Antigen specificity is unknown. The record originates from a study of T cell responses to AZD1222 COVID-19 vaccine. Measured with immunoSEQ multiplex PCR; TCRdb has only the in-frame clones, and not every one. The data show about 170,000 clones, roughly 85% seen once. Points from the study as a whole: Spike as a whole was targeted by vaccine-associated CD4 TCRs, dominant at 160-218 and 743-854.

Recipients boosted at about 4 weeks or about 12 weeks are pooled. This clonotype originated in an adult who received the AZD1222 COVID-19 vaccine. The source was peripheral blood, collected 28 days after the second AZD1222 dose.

In DNA, the CDR3 is TGTGCCAGCAGCCAGCCGGACGGTAACTATGGCTACACCTTC. Translating it yields CASSQPDGNYGYTF. The genes are TRBV11-2 and TRBJ1-2; the D is unclear. The CDR3 consists of 14 residues. CDR1 and CDR2 (germline): SGHAT, FQNNGV. Trimming shortened V by 5 bases and J by 1 base, and 11 bases separated the two germline ends.